This entry lists 15 T cell receptor beta chains sequenced from one sample in a study of CD8 T cells in ankylosing spondylitis. A single record per CDR3 protein comes from TCRdb applying MiXCR to the 5' RACE reads. The data contain about 39,000 distinct CDR3 sequences, 3% of them singletons. The sequenced material came from blood, either unsorted or a sorted T cell fraction (not recorded which). Receptor source: a male donor with ankylosing spondylitis or in good health (not recorded which).

By share of the sample, this clonotype is medium-sized (0.01 to 0.1%). The V gene is TRBV30, the J gene TRBJ2-2; 9 bases line up with TRBD1. The CDR3 consists of 17 residues. V lost 3 bases to trimming and J lost 5 bases; unmatched junction nucleotides: 13. The germline V gene has CDR1 GTSNPN and CDR2 SVGIG (reference sequence). The CDR3 region is CAWRENSGTGSTGELFF. Written as DNA, the CDR3 is TGTGCCTGGAGGGAAAACTCCGGGACAGGGTCTACCGGGGAGCTGTTTTTT. Full variable domain (rest looked up from reference TRBV30 and TRBJ2-2): SQTIHQWPATLVQPVGSPLSLECTVEGTSNPNLYWYRQAAGRGLQLLFYSVGIGQISSEVPQNLSASRPQDRQFILSSKKLLLSDSGFYLCAWRENSGTGSTGELFFGEGSRLTVL.

This clonotype has a count of ten or more. The chain couples TRBV9 to TRBJ2-1, with TRBD2 matching 12 bases. Unmatched junction bases numbered 5, after V lost 0 bases and J lost 10 bases. The germline V gene has CDR1 SGDLS and CDR2 YYNGEE. CDR3 length equals 15 residues. DNA of the CDR3: TGTGCCAGCAGCGTAGAACTAGCGGGAGGATGGGAGCAGTTCTTC. Amino acid sequence: CASSVELAGGWEQFF.

The V and J genes are TRBV9 and TRBJ2-2, with 13 positions matching TRBD2. Per germline, CDR1 SGDLS and CDR2 YYNGEE. The CDR3 is 16 residues long. Germline trimming cut 0 bases from V and 4 bases from J; bases unmatched to any gene: 0. CDR3 nucleotides: TGTGCCAGCAGCGTAGGGACTAGCGGGAGCACCGGGGAGCTGTTTTTT. Translated: CASSVGTSGSTGELFF.

This clonotype was observed at least ten times. This sequence joins TRBV9 and TRBJ2-5; possible D gene TRBD2, 7 bases. Germline V CDR1 and CDR2: SGDLS, YYNGEE. The CDR3 has 15 amino acids. Trimming pared 3 bases from V and 2 bases from J, leaving 14 bases between. CDR3 sequence: CASSAGRGGQETQYF. CDR3 coding DNA: TGTGCCAGCAGCGCGGGGAGGGGGGGTCAAGAGACCCAGTACTTC.

This clonotype was seen many times. This chain joins TRBV9 and TRBJ2-1, with TRBD1 matching over 10 bases. The V segment lost 3 bases and the J segment 1 base; nucleotides outside the gene matches: 7. Germline values: CDR1 SGDLS, CDR2 YYNGEE. The CDR3 length is 17 residues. CDR3 amino acids: CASSAHRDRGSYNEQFF. The CDR3 nucleotides are TGTGCCAGCAGCGCCCATAGGGACAGGGGATCCTACAATGAGCAGTTCTTC. Together with reference TRBV9 and TRBJ2-1, the CDR3 gives the full variable domain: DSGVTQTPKHLITATGQRVTLRCSPRSGDLSVYWYQQSLDQGLQFLIQYYNGEERAKGNILERFSAQQFPDLHSELNLSSLELGDSALYFCASSAHRDRGSYNEQFFGPGTRLTVL.

In this sample, this clonotype turned up many times. The chain recombines TRBV9 with TRBJ2-3; D might be TRBD2 (6 bases). Trimming took off 4 bases at V and 1 base at J, with 13 bases between the two ends. The CDR3 is 15 amino acids. The germline V gene has CDR1 SGDLS and CDR2 YYNGEE. CDR3 sequence reads: CASSPSWGGTDTQYF. The CDR3 coding sequence is TGTGCCAGCAGCCCCTCGTGGGGGGGCACAGATACGCAGTATTTT.

At least ten counts were recorded for this clonotype. The chain combines TRBV9 with TRBJ2-3; 9 bases fit TRBD1. Germline V gene data show CDR1 as SGDLS and CDR2 as YYNGEE. The V segment lost 4 bases and the J segment 3 bases; nucleotides outside the gene matches: 6. The CDR3 has 15 residues. The CDR3 loop reads CASSTRTGVTDTQYF. CDR3 DNA: TGTGCCAGCAGCACCCGGACAGGGGTGACAGATACGCAGTATTTT. The variable domain in full, with the rest retrieved from reference TRBV9 and TRBJ2-3, is DSGVTQTPKHLITATGQRVTLRCSPRSGDLSVYWYQQSLDQGLQFLIQYYNGEERAKGNILERFSAQQFPDLHSELNLSSLELGDSALYFCASSTRTGVTDTQYFGPGTRLTVL.

In its sample, this clonotype was seen a few times. The chain combines TRBV9 with TRBJ2-1; D is unresolved. The CDR3 sequence is 13 residues long. Germline V gene lookup returns CDR1 SGDLS and CDR2 YYNGEE. V was pared by 4 bases and J by 2 bases, with 7 bases between. The CDR3 region is CASSRATYNEQFF. The CDR3, as DNA: TGTGCCAGCAGCCGCGCTACCTACAATGAGCAGTTCTTC.

Ten or more counts support this clonotype. The CDR3 bases are TGTGCCAGCAGCGTAGGTAGGACTAGCGCCGATACGCAGTATTTT. Its protein product is CASSVGRTSADTQYF. This chain uses TRBV9 with TRBJ2-3, with 9 bases aligning to TRBD2. Germline CDR1 and CDR2: SGDLS and YYNGEE. The V gene end was trimmed by 0 bases and the J gene end by 6 bases; junction bases not matched to a gene: 5. This CDR3 is 15 amino acids long. Using reference TRBV9 and TRBJ2-3 for the parts outside the CDR3, the full variable domain is DSGVTQTPKHLITATGQRVTLRCSPRSGDLSVYWYQQSLDQGLQFLIQYYNGEERAKGNILERFSAQQFPDLHSELNLSSLELGDSALYFCASSVGRTSADTQYFGPGTRLTVL.

Many counts were recorded for this clonotype. The CDR3 DNA reads TGTGCCAGCAGTGAGTCCCCCCAGGTGGGCACTGAAGCTTTCTTT. Translating it yields CASSESPQVGTEAFF. This sequence joins TRBV9 and TRBJ1-1; no definite D call. Germline assignment: CDR1 SGDLS and CDR2 YYNGEE. V lost 5 bases and J 4 bases, leaving 18 bases between the germline ends. The CDR3 consists of 15 residues.

At least ten counts were recorded for this clonotype. This chain links TRBV9 with TRBJ2-5; a possible D gene is TRBD2 (6 bases). The germline CDR1 and CDR2 sequences are SGDLS and YYNGEE. CDR3 length: 15 amino acids. V lost 4 bases and J lost 5, with 18 bases in between. CDR3: CASSYLPGGKETQYF. CDR3 nucleotides: TGTGCCAGCAGCTACCTACCCGGGGGAAAGGAGACCCAGTACTTC.

This clonotype was seen ten or more times. The chain is built from TRBV9 and TRBJ2-5; tentatively, D is TRBD1 (6 bases). Germline V gene data show CDR1 as SGDLS and CDR2 as YYNGEE. There are 14 residues in the CDR3. Trimming took off 3 bases at V and 1 base at J, with 10 bases between the two ends. The CDR3 is CASSAGQPQETQYF. The CDR3, as DNA: TGTGCCAGCAGCGCGGGACAACCCCAAGAGACCCAGTACTTC.

This clonotype was counted many times. The chain carries TRBV9 and TRBJ2-3, with 8 bases lining up with TRBD1. This CDR3 contains 16 residues. The germline V gene has CDR1 SGDLS and CDR2 YYNGEE. The junction had 11 bases not matched to a gene; V was cut back by 6 bases and J by 2 bases. The CDR3 reads CASNPTPGQATDTQYF. CDR3 in DNA: TGTGCCAGCAACCCTACACCGGGACAGGCCACAGATACGCAGTATTTT.

This clonotype was seen repeatedly, ten times or more. This chain uses TRBV9 with TRBJ2-2, with 7 bases identical to TRBD1. The CDR3 sequence is 16 residues long. The trim removed 0 bases at V and 4 bases at J, leaving 6 bases unmatched. CDR1 is SGDLS, CDR2 YYNGEE, per germline. CDR3 sequence reads: CASSVDQTGSTGELFF. The CDR3 coding sequence is TGTGCCAGCAGCGTAGACCAGACAGGGAGCACCGGGGAGCTGTTTTTT.

This clonotype was recorded many times. This sequence joins TRBV9 and TRBJ2-5; D remains unclear. The CDR3 spans 12 residues. Trimming left V 0 bases short and J 5 bases short, with 5 bases between. The germline CDR1 and CDR2 sequences are SGDLS and YYNGEE. This CDR3 is CASSVAGETQYF. The CDR3 coding sequence is TGTGCCAGCAGCGTAGCTGGGGAGACCCAGTACTTC.